The sequence of this TCR beta chain was determined in a study of T cells after yellow fever vaccination. Notes on the study in general: Boosting was followed by the reappearance of most primary-vaccination clones (approximately 95% CD4, 85% to 90% CD8). Bulk-population clonotypes that are abundant could appear as contaminants in FACS-sorted repertoires. The secondary response was weaker but peaked faster, day 5 versus 15.

This clonotype was seen only a few times. The antigen remains undetermined. TCRdb called the 5' RACE reads again in MiXCR, with one record for every CDR3 protein. The repertoire includes approximately 300,000 distinct CDR3 sequences, over 8.5% of them detected once, and over 3% sits in the top ten. J was trimmed by 9 bases and V by 5 bases; bases with no gene match: 19. The CDR3 length is 17 residues. Germline V gives CDR1 SGHTA, CDR2 FQGNSA. Source: CD4+ T cells sorted from PBMCs, taken 45 days after the yellow fever booster vaccination. This chain connects TRBV7-2 to TRBJ2-1; 7 positions match TRBD1. The TCR sequence derives from a man in his late teens or twenties who received the YFV17D yellow fever vaccine. As DNA, the CDR3 is TGTGCCAGCAGCCCCCCGCGGTGGCGACAGGGTGACGGTGAGCAGTTCTTC. Its translation: CASSPPRWRQGDGEQFF.